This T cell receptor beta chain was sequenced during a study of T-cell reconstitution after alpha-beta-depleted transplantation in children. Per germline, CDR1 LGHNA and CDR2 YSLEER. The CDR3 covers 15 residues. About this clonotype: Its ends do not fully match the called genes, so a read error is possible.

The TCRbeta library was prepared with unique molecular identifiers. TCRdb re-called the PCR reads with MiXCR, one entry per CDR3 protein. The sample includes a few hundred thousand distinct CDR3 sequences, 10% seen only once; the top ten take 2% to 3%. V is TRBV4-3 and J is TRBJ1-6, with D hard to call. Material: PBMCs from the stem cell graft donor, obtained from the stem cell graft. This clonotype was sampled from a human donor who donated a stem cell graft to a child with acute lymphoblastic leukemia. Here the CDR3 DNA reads TGCGCCAGCAGCCAAGATTTCCCCTACAATTCACCCCTCCACTTT. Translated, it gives CASSQDFPYNSPLHF.